This T cell receptor beta chain is from a study of immune heterogeneity within non-small cell lung tumors. General study points: Largely distinct from one individual patient to the next were the high-frequency T-cell receptor beta clonotypes.

Template input was genomic DNA from bulk tumor (approximately 600 ng per sample). In surgery, several biopsies were collected from each primary tumor at widely spaced sites. It was patients with untreated, newly diagnosed non-small cell lung cancer who underwent curative surgery. Curative-intent surgery was being performed on the donors, who were patients newly diagnosed with non-small cell lung cancer. Multiplex PCR relied on 32 V and 13 J primers to amplify TCR beta CDR3. TCRdb ran MiXCR on the multiplex PCR reads and lists one entry per CDR3 protein. Seen here are approximately 9,800 distinct CDR3 sequences, roughly 17% observed once, and the top ten hold under 4.5%. Concerning this clonotype: Its cognate antigen is unknown.

Germline loops: CDR1 DFQATT, CDR2 SNEGSKA (reference sequence). Trimming left V 2 bases short and J 7 bases short, with 8 bases between. This CDR3 has 11 amino acids. Source material: lung tumor tissue. This TCR was recovered from a man in his forties or fifties with non-small cell lung cancer. The chain carries TRBV20-1 and TRBJ1-1; D is unclear. CDR3 residues: CSARRLSEAFF. Here the CDR3 DNA reads TGCAGTGCTAGAAGGCTGAGTGAAGCTTTCTTT.